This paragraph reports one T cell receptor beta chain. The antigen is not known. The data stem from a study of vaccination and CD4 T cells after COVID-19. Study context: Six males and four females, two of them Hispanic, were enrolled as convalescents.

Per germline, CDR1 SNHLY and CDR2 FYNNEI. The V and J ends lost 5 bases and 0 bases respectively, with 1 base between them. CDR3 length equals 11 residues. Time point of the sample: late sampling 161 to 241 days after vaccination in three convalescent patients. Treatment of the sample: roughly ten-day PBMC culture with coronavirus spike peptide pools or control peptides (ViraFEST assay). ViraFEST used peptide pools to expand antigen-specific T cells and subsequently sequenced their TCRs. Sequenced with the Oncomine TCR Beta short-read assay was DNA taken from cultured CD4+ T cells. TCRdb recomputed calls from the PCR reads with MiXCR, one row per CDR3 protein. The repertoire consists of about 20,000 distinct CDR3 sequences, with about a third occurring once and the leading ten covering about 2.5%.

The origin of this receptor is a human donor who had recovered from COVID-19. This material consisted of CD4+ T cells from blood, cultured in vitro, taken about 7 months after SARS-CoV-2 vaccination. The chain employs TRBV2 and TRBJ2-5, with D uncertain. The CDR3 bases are TGTGCCAGCAGTAACCAAGAGACCCAGTACTTC. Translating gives CASSNQETQYF. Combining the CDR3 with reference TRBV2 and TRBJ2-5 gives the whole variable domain EPEVTQTPSHQVTQMGQEVILRCVPISNHLYFYWYRQILGQKVEFLVSFYNNEISEKSEIFDDQFSVERPDGSNFTLKIRSTKLEDSAMYFCASSNQETQYFGPGTRLLVL.